A selection of T cell receptor beta chains follows, all from one sample in a study of CD4 T cells in relation to SARS-CoV-2 and coronaviruses. The protocol was immunoSEQ multiplex PCR, while the TCRdb copy is restricted to in-frame clones and leaves out a portion. The sample has roughly 61,000 clones, roughly 89% seen once; the top ten hold around 1.5%. Sequencing was done on a sample of memory CD4+ T cells from PBMCs. These receptors all stem from a human donor in good health. CDR3s include the opening cysteine and the closing phenylalanine or tryptophan. D genes are given only for firm matches. Some rows have no size entry. The others give once, few or many, or a class for an expanded clone.

v_call,j_call,clone_size,d_call,cdr3_nt,cdr3_aa
TRBV10-3,TRBJ2-1,-,TRBD1,TGTGCCATCAGAGTCGGGACAGGGGGTCTCGATGAGCAGTTCTTC,CAIRVGTGGLDEQFF
TRBV7-2,TRBJ1-5,once,-,TGTGCCAGCAGCTTAAGAGCCGGGCAAGGTCAGCCCCAGCATTTT,CASSLRAGQGQPQHF
TRBV5-3,TRBJ2-5,-,TRBD2,TGTGCCAGAAGCTTGAAGTGGGCGGGAGGGGAGACCCAGTACTTC,CARSLKWAGGETQYF
TRBV27,TRBJ1-5,few,-,TGTGCCAGCAGTTTATGGGTTGATAGCAATCAGCCCCAGCATTTT,CASSLWVDSNQPQHF
TRBV7-3,TRBJ1-1,once,TRBD1,TGTGCCAGCAGGGGACAGTTGAACACTGAAGCTTTCTTT,CASRGQLNTEAFF
TRBV4-1,TRBJ2-2,few,-,TGCGCCAGCTCCCTCCTCCAAGGACAGACCGGGGAGCTGTTTTTT,CASSLLQGQTGELFF
TRBV28,TRBJ1-2,-,-,TGTGCCAGCAGCCAGGGACCGACGGGAGGCTACACCTTC,CASSQGPTGGYTF
TRBV27,TRBJ1-5,few,-,TGTGCCAGCAGTTTCCGGGGTAATCAGCCCCAGCATTTT,CASSFRGNQPQHF
TRBV5-1,TRBJ1-2,-,TRBD1,TGCGCCAGCAGCTTTGGGGGACAGGGTGACGGCTACACCTTC,CASSFGGQGDGYTF
TRBV7-2,TRBJ1-5,-,-,TGTGCCAGCAGCTCGTCTTATGCTCAGCCCCAGCATTTT,CASSSSYAQPQHF
TRBV11-3,TRBJ2-2,-,TRBD1,TGTGCCAGCAGCCCGACAGGGGGCAGCACCGGGGAGCTGTTTTTT,CASSPTGGSTGELFF
TRBV25-1,TRBJ2-1,-,-,TGTGCCAGCAGTGAATCTAGCGCCAGCTACAATGAGCAGTTCTTC,CASSESSASYNEQFF
TRBV7-2,TRBJ2-6,-,-,TGTGCCAGCAGCTTTAGCCCACAGAGATCTGGGGCCAACGTCCTGACTTTC,CASSFSPQRSGANVLTF
TRBV15,TRBJ1-2,once,TRBD1,TGTGCCACCAGCAGAGATCAGGGGGGGCGTAACTATGGCTACACCTTC,CATSRDQGGRNYGYTF
TRBV25-1,TRBJ2-7,-,-,TGTGCCAGCCGCACCTACGAGCAGTACTTC,CASRTYEQYF
TRBV28,TRBJ1-1,-,-,TGTGCCAGCAGCGCGGGGGGGCTTTGGAACACTGAAGCTTTCTTT,CASSAGGLWNTEAFF
TRBV6-5,TRBJ1-2,-,TRBD1,TGTGCCAGCACTATGGGACAGGGAACCGGCTACACCTTC,CASTMGQGTGYTF
TRBV6-1,TRBJ2-7,-,TRBD1,TGTGCCAGCAGTACGGGACAGCTCTACTACGAGCAGTACTTC,CASSTGQLYYEQYF
TRBV5-1,TRBJ1-1,-,-,TGCGCCAGCAGCTTTGAGGGGAGGACTGAAGCTTTCTTT,CASSFEGRTEAFF
TRBV15,TRBJ1-6,-,-,TGTGCCACCAGCAGAGATGGTGGGCAGGGTTACTCACCCCTCCACTTT,CATSRDGGQGYSPLHF
TRBV2,TRBJ1-1,-,-,TGTGCCAGCAGTCGCAATATGAACACTGAAGCTTTCTTT,CASSRNMNTEAFF
TRBV7-2,TRBJ1-5,-,-,TGTGCCAGCAGCTCGGACACTCTTAGCAATCAGCCCCAGCATTTT,CASSSDTLSNQPQHF
TRBV6-5,TRBJ2-1,once,-,TGTGCCAGCAGGGCGCCCCAGGGACAAATCAATGAGCAGTTCTTC,CASRAPQGQINEQFF
TRBV7-2,TRBJ1-5,-,TRBD1,TGTGCCAGCAGCTTAGGGACAGGAACTAGCCATCAGCCCCAGCATTTT,CASSLGTGTSHQPQHF
TRBV7-9,TRBJ1-3,-,-,TGTGCCAGCAGCTCCTGGGCCGTAAGCTCTGGAAACACCATATATTTT,CASSSWAVSSGNTIYF
TRBV28,TRBJ2-6,-,-,TGTGCCAGCAGTTTAGGGGGGTCTGGGGCCAACGTCCTGACTTTC,CASSLGGSGANVLTF
TRBV19,TRBJ2-4,-,TRBD1,TGTGCCAGTAGGCCGCGGACAGGGGGTTGGACCAAAAACATTCAGTACTTC,CASRPRTGGWTKNIQYF
TRBV28,TRBJ2-7,-,-,TGTGCCAGCAGTCCCCTCACTACCGGTTCCTACGAGCAGTACTTC,CASSPLTTGSYEQYF
TRBV5-5,TRBJ2-5,-,-,TGTGCCAGCAGCTGGTTTGAGGGGGAGACCCAGTACTTC,CASSWFEGETQYF
TRBV14,TRBJ1-5,-,-,TGTGCCAGCAGCCAAGAATGGCAGGTCTTTGGTCAGCCCCAGCATTTT,CASSQEWQVFGQPQHF
TRBV1,TRBJ2-6,-,-,TGCACCAGCAGCCACCCCGCAGCTCCCTCCGGGGCCAACGTCCTGACTTTC,CTSSHPAAPSGANVLTF
TRBV24-1,TRBJ1-4,once,TRBD1,TGTGCCACCAGTGGGGGACAGGGGAAACTGTTTTTT,CATSGGQGKLFF